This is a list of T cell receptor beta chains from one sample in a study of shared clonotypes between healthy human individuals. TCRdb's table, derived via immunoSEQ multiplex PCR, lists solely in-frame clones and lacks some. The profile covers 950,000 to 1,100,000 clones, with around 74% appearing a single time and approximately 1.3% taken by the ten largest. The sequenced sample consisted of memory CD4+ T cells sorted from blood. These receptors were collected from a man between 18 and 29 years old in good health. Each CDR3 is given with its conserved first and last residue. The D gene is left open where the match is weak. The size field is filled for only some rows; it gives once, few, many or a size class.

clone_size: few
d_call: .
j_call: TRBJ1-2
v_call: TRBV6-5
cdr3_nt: TGTGCCAGCAGTTCCCGAAACAGAGCTAACTATGGCTACACCTTC
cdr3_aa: CASSSRNRANYGYTF

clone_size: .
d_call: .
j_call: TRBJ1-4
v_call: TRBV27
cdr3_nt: TGTGCCAGCTCGGCTACAGGGTGGAATGAAAAACTGTTTTTT
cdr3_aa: CASSATGWNEKLFF

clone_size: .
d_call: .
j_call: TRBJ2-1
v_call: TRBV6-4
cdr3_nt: TGTGCCAGCTCCCCCCAACTAGATAATGAGCAGTTCTTC
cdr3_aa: CASSPQLDNEQFF

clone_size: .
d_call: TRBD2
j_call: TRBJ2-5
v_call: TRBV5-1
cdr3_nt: TGCGCCAGCAGCACACAACTCGCGGGGGGCGGGGAGACCCAGTACTTC
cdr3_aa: CASSTQLAGGGETQYF

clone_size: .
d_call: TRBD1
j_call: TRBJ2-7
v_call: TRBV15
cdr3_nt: TGTGCCACCAGCAGAGTTGGACAGGGAGTCGAGCAGTACTTC
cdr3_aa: CATSRVGQGVEQYF

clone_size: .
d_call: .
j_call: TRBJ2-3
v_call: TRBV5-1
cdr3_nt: TGCGCCAGCAGCTTGGGGGGACTACAGGGTACAGATACGCAGTATTTT
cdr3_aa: CASSLGGLQGTDTQYF

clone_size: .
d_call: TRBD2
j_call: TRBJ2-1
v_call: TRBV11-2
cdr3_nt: TGTGCCAGCAGCTTAGACAGGACTAGCGGACCCAATGAGCAGTTCTTC
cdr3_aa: CASSLDRTSGPNEQFF

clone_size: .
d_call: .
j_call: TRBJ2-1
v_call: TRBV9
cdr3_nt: TGTGCCAGCGGTCGGGACCCCTACAATGAGCAGTTCTTC
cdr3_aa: CASGRDPYNEQFF

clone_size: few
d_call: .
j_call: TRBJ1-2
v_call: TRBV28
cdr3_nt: TGTGCCAGCAGAGCTACGGGACAAGTACGTGGCTACACCTTC
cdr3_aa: CASRATGQVRGYTF

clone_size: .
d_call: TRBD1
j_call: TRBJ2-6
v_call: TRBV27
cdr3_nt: TGTGCCAGCAGTTTATTTGCGTACCGACAGGGGGCCTCCTCTGGGGCCAACGTCCTGACTTTC
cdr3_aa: CASSLFAYRQGASSGANVLTF

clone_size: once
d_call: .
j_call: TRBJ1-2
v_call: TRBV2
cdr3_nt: TGTGCCAGCAGTGAAGCGATAGCTTTTGGGGGCGAAAACTATGGCTACACCTTC
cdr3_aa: CASSEAIAFGGENYGYTF

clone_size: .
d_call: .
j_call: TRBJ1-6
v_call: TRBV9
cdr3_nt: TGTGCCAGCAGCGTAGAGGGCACTTCCTATTCACCCCTCCACTTT
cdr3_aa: CASSVEGTSYSPLHF

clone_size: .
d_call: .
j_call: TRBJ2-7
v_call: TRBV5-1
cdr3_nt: TGCGCCAGCAGCTCCGGGACACTAGCCTACGAGCAGTACTTC
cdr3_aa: CASSSGTLAYEQYF

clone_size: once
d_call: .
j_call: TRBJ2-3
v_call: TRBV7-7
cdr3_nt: TGTGCTAGCAGGGTTCAGAGTACGCAGTATTTT
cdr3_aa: CASRVQSTQYF

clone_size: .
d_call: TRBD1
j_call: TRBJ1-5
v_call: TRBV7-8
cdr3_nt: TGTGCCAGCAGCTTATCGGGGACAGGGGAGAATCAGCCCCAGCATTTT
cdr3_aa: CASSLSGTGENQPQHF

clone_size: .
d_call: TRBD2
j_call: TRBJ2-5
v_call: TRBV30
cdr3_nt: TGTGCCCTGGGGAGGGGATCGGGAGCGCAAGAGACCCAGTACTTC
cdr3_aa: CALGRGSGAQETQYF

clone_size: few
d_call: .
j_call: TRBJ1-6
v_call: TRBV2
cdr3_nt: TGTGCCAGCAGTGAGGGCGCGAGGTGGGGGTCACCCCTCCACTTT
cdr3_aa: CASSEGARWGSPLHF

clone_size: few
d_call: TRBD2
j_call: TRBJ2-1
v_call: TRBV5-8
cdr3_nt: TGTGCCAGCAGCCGGGGACTAGCGAGCTACAATGAGCAGTTCTTC
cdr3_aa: CASSRGLASYNEQFF

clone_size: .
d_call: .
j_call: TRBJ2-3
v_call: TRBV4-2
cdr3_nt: TGTGCCAGCAGCCAAGGGTTAATCTATAGCACAGATACGCAGTATTTT
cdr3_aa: CASSQGLIYSTDTQYF

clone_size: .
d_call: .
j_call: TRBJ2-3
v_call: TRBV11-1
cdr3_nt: TGTGCCAGCAGCTTATACCAGGTCACAGATACGCAGTATTTT
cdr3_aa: CASSLYQVTDTQYF

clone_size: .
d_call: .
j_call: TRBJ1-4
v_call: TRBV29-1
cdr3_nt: TGCAGCGTCGGAGGGCGGCTTAATGAAAAACTGTTTTTT
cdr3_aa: CSVGGRLNEKLFF

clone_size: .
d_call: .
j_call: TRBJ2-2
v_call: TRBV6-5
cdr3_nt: TGTGCCAGCAGGCAACAGGCGCCCGGGGAGCTGTTTTTT
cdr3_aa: CASRQQAPGELFF

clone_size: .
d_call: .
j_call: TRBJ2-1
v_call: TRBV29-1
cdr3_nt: TGCAGCGTCCCCGACTCTGAGCAGTTCTTC
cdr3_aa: CSVPDSEQFF

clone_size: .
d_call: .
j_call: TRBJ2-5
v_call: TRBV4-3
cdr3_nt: TGCGCCAGCAGCCAAGTCTCAGGGGCTGAGACCCAGTACTTC
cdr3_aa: CASSQVSGAETQYF

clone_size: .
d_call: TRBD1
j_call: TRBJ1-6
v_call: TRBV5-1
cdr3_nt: TGCGCCAGCAGCCGACAGGGGACAGATTCACCCCTCCACTTT
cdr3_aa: CASSRQGTDSPLHF

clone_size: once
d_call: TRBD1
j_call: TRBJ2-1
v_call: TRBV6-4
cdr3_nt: TGTGCCAGCAGGACAGGGGAGAATGAGCAGTTCTTC
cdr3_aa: CASRTGENEQFF

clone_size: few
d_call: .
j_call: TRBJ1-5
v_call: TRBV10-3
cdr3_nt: TGTGCCATCAGTGAGTGGGGTACCCCTGAGCCCCAGCATTTT
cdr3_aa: CAISEWGTPEPQHF

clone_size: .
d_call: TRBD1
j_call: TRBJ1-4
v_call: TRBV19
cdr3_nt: TGTGCCAGTAGCGAGACAGGGAGCGGCGAAAAACTGTTTTTT
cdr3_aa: CASSETGSGEKLFF

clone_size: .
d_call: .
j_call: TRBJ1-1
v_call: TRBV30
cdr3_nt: TGTGCCTGGAGCCCTCGCGGGGTCAACACTGAAGCTTTCTTT
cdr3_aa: CAWSPRGVNTEAFF

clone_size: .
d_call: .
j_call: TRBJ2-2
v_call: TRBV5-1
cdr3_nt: TGCGCCAGCAGCTTAGACCCAGGAGCCGGGGAGCTGTTTTTT
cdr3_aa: CASSLDPGAGELFF

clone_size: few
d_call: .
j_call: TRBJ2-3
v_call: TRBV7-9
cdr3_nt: TGTGCCAGCAGCTTTAAGGGGGATACGCAGTATTTT
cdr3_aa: CASSFKGDTQYF

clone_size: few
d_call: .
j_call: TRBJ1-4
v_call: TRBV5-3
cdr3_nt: TGTGCCAGAAGGGGTCAGGCAGGGGAAAAACTGTTTTTT
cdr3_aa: CARRGQAGEKLFF

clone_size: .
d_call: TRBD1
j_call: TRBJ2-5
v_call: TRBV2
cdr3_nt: TGTGCCAGCCGCGGGACAGGGAGTCAAAAAGAGACCCAGTACTTC
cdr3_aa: CASRGTGSQKETQYF

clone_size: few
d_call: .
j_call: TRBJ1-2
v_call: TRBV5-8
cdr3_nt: TGTGCCAGCAGCTTGCCAGGGACAAACTATGGCTACACCTTC
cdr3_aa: CASSLPGTNYGYTF

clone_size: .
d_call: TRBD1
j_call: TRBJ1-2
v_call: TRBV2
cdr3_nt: TGTGCCAGCAGTGGGGACAGGGAGGAATATGGCTACACCTTC
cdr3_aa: CASSGDREEYGYTF

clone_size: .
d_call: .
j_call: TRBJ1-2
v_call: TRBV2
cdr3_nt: TGTGCCAGCACTCAGGAATCGAACTATGGCTACACCTTC
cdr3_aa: CASTQESNYGYTF

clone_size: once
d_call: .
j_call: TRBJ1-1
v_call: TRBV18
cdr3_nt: TGTGCCAGCTCCCAGGAATACACTGAAGCTTTCTTT
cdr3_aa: CASSQEYTEAFF

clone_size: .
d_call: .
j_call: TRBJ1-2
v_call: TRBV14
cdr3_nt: TGTGCCAGCAGCCAAGCCCTCATGGGCCCTGGCTACACCTTC
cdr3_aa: CASSQALMGPGYTF

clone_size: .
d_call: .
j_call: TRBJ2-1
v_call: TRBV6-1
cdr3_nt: TGTGCCAGCCAGATCTCAAGCATCGGGGAGCAGTTCTTC
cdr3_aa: CASQISSIGEQFF

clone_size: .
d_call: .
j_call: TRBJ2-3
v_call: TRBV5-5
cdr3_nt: TGTGCCAGCAGCTTATACATTAACCCCAACACAGATACGCAGTATTTT
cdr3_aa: CASSLYINPNTDTQYF

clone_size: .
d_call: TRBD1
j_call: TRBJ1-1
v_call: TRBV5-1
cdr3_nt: TGCGCCAGCAGCTCTCGTCGGACAGGGGTATTAGGCACTGAAGCTTTCTTT
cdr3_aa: CASSSRRTGVLGTEAFF

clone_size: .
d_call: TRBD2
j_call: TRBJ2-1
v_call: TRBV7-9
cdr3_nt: TGTGCCAGTATCGCTAGCGGGGGGCGGAATGAGCAGTTCTTC
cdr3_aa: CASIASGGRNEQFF

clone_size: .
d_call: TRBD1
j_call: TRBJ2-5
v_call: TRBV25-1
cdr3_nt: TGTGCCAGCATCGGGGGACAGGGGGTATCGAAGACCCAGTACTTC
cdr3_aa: CASIGGQGVSKTQYF

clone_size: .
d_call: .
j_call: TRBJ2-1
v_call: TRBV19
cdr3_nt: TGTGCCAGTAGCTTCGTAGGGGAGCAGTTCTTC
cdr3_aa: CASSFVGEQFF

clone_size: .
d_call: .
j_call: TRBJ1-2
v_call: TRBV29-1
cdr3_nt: TGCAGCGTCAGGGAAGGGCATGGCTACACCTTC
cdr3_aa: CSVREGHGYTF

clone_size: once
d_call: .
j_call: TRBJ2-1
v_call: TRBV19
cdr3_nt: TGTGCCAGTAGTAAAGTCCAGTTATACAATGAGCAGTTCTTC
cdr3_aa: CASSKVQLYNEQFF

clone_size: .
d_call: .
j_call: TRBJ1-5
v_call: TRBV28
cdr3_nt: TGTGCCAGCACCAACAAGGGTCAGCCCCAGCATTTT
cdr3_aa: CASTNKGQPQHF

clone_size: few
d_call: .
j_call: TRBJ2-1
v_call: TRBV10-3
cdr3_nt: TGTGCCATCAGTGAGTCGTCCCCCGGGGCCAACAATGAGCAGTTCTTC
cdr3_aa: CAISESSPGANNEQFF

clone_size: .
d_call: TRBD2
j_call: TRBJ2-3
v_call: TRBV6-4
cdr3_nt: TGTGCCAGCAGTAAACTAGCGGGAGCAGATACGCAGTATTTT
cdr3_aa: CASSKLAGADTQYF

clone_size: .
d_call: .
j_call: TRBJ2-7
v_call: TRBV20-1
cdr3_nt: TGCAGTGCTAGTCACGGCTACGAGCAGTACTTC
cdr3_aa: CSASHGYEQYF

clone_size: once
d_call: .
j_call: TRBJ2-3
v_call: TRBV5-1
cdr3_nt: TGCGCCAGCAGCTTGGGACTTAGCACAGATACGCAGTATTTT
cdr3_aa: CASSLGLSTDTQYF

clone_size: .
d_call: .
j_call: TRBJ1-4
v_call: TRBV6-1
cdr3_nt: TGTGCCAGCAGTGAAAGGCAGGGACGGCAGAAACTGTTTTTT
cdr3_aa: CASSERQGRQKLFF

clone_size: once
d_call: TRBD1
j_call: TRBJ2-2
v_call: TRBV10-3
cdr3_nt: TGTGCCATCAGTGAGTCGACAGGGTACGGGGAGCTGTTTTTT
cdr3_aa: CAISESTGYGELFF

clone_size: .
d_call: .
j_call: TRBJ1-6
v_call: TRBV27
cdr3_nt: TGTGCCAGCAGTCTCAATAATTCACCCCTCCACTTT
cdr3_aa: CASSLNNSPLHF

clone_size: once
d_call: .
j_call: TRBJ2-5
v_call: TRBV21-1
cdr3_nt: TGTGCCAGCAGCAAGTCGAGACTAGCGGTAAAAAGCCAAGAGACCCAGTACTTC
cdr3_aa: CASSKSRLAVKSQETQYF

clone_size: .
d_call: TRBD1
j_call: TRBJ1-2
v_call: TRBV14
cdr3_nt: TGTGCCAGCAGCCAAGGAAAGCCAGGGGGTCATGGCTACACCTTC
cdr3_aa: CASSQGKPGGHGYTF

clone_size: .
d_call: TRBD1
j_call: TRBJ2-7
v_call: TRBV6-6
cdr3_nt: TGTGCCAGCACAGGGACAGGGTCTGGCGAGCAGTACTTC
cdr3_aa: CASTGTGSGEQYF

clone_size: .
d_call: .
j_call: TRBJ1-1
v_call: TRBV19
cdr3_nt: TGTGCCAGTAGTATTGGCGTCAGGGCGGTCACTGAAGCTTTCTTT
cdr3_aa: CASSIGVRAVTEAFF

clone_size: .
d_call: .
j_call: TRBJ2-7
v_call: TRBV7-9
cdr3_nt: TGTGCCAGCAGCCCCGTCTGGGGGCGGTCCTACGAGCAGTACTTC
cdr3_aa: CASSPVWGRSYEQYF